Listed below are T cell receptor beta chains from one sample, sequenced in a study of cytomegalovirus exposure and HLA in healthy donors. Libraries were prepared by immunoSEQ multiplex PCR; TCRdb keeps only in-frame clonotypes and omits some of them. The data hold 100,000 to 150,000 clones, with 8.5% observed a single time. Sequencing was performed on PBMCs. All receptors come from a man in his forties or fifties in good health and CMV-seronegative. CDR3s include the opening cysteine and the closing phenylalanine or tryptophan. The order of the fields is J gene, CDR3 length, V gene, CDR3 protein.

J gene: TRBJ2-5
CDR3 length: 13
V gene: TRBV30
CDR3 protein: CAWSGGGLWTQYF

J gene: TRBJ2-2
CDR3 length: 15
V gene: TRBV4-3
CDR3 protein: CASSPRGPASGELFF

J gene: TRBJ1-2
CDR3 length: 16
V gene: TRBV5-1
CDR3 protein: CASSLTGTDYNYGYTF

J gene: TRBJ2-5
CDR3 length: 11
V gene: TRBV11-2
CDR3 protein: CASSLRETQYF

J gene: TRBJ2-5
CDR3 length: 12
V gene: TRBV28
CDR3 protein: CASSNRGGTQYF

J gene: TRBJ1-4
CDR3 length: 15
V gene: TRBV19
CDR3 protein: CASSTQGGTNEKLFF

J gene: TRBJ2-3
CDR3 length: 15
V gene: TRBV9
CDR3 protein: CASSVGLAGTDTQYF

J gene: TRBJ2-7
CDR3 length: 13
V gene: TRBV19
CDR3 protein: CASSIAGTYEQYF

J gene: TRBJ2-7
CDR3 length: 14
V gene: TRBV4-1
CDR3 protein: CASSHLQGPYEQYF

J gene: TRBJ1-1
CDR3 length: 12
V gene: TRBV7-8
CDR3 protein: CASSPRTGKAFF

J gene: TRBJ2-7
CDR3 length: 12
V gene: TRBV6-1
CDR3 protein: CATDSMGGEQYF

J gene: TRBJ1-3
CDR3 length: 13
V gene: TRBV2
CDR3 protein: CATTWAERNTIYF

J gene: TRBJ1-5
CDR3 length: 14
V gene: TRBV16
CDR3 protein: CASSQNPEGQPQHF

J gene: TRBJ2-7
CDR3 length: 15
V gene: TRBV4-2
CDR3 protein: CASSQEPSGGYEQYF

J gene: TRBJ2-1
CDR3 length: 13
V gene: TRBV28
CDR3 protein: CASSPSASAEQFF

J gene: TRBJ1-2
CDR3 length: 15
V gene: TRBV5-6
CDR3 protein: CASSSGGLANYGYTF

J gene: TRBJ2-3
CDR3 length: 15
V gene: TRBV7-2
CDR3 protein: CASSQNAVGTDTQYF

J gene: TRBJ2-5
CDR3 length: 15
V gene: TRBV4-2
CDR3 protein: CASSQDRSEQETQYF

J gene: TRBJ1-2
CDR3 length: 12
V gene: TRBV19
CDR3 protein: CASSIAGYGYTF

J gene: TRBJ2-6
CDR3 length: 14
V gene: TRBV6-4
CDR3 protein: CASSDNSGANVMTF

J gene: TRBJ1-3
CDR3 length: 16
V gene: TRBV5-4
CDR3 protein: CASSPEAPFAGNTIYF

J gene: TRBJ2-1
CDR3 length: 15
V gene: TRBV6-4
CDR3 protein: CASSELAGGPYEQFF

J gene: TRBJ1-5
CDR3 length: 15
V gene: TRBV2
CDR3 protein: CASRNGQFSNQPQHF

J gene: TRBJ1-2
CDR3 length: 16
V gene: TRBV15
CDR3 protein: CATSSIPGQGAYGYTF

J gene: TRBJ2-7
CDR3 length: 15
V gene: TRBV4-1
CDR3 protein: CASSPGQGASYEQYF

J gene: TRBJ1-1
CDR3 length: 13
V gene: TRBV5-1
CDR3 protein: CASSPTGDTEAFF

J gene: TRBJ2-3
CDR3 length: 16
V gene: TRBV10-3
CDR3 protein: CAISLLTGTSTDTQYF

J gene: TRBJ2-3
CDR3 length: 14
V gene: TRBV11-2
CDR3 protein: CASSSTGHANTQYF

J gene: TRBJ1-5
CDR3 length: 15
V gene: TRBV6-6
CDR3 protein: CASSSGGASNQPQHF

J gene: TRBJ2-1
CDR3 length: 14
V gene: TRBV29-1
CDR3 protein: CSVEGASSYNEQFF

J gene: TRBJ2-5
CDR3 length: 14
V gene: TRBV25-1
CDR3 protein: CASSLTGTLETQYF

J gene: TRBJ1-3
CDR3 length: 19
V gene: TRBV5-1
CDR3 protein: CASSLDETASTLSGNTIYF

J gene: TRBJ2-5
CDR3 length: 18
V gene: TRBV19
CDR3 protein: CASSIEGLAGPYQETQYF

J gene: TRBJ2-3
CDR3 length: 16
V gene: TRBV7-2
CDR3 protein: CASSLAPGLITDTQYF

J gene: TRBJ2-7
CDR3 length: 15
V gene: TRBV5-1
CDR3 protein: CASSLVAGNYLEQYF

J gene: TRBJ1-1
CDR3 length: 16
V gene: TRBV14
CDR3 protein: CASSQDPGQVYTEAFF

J gene: TRBJ2-1
CDR3 length: 15
V gene: TRBV1
CDR3 protein: CTSSCHRGRINGQFF

J gene: TRBJ2-1
CDR3 length: 12
V gene: TRBV7-9
CDR3 protein: CASSLGGGEQFF

J gene: TRBJ2-2
CDR3 length: 15
V gene: TRBV5-1
CDR3 protein: CASVSGGSGTGELFF

J gene: TRBJ2-7
CDR3 length: 14
V gene: TRBV7-8
CDR3 protein: CASSLDRVPYEQYF

J gene: TRBJ2-2
CDR3 length: 16
V gene: TRBV6-5
CDR3 protein: CASSYGRAPRTGELFF

J gene: TRBJ1-4
CDR3 length: 17
V gene: TRBV4-3
CDR3 protein: CASSQVPGQGWEEKLFF

J gene: TRBJ1-5
CDR3 length: 14
V gene: TRBV6-5
CDR3 protein: CASKTDRNNQPQHF

J gene: TRBJ1-2
CDR3 length: 13
V gene: TRBV27
CDR3 protein: CASRDRGPGGYTF

J gene: TRBJ1-1
CDR3 length: 16
V gene: TRBV5-4
CDR3 protein: CASSLELTGERAEAFF

J gene: TRBJ1-2
CDR3 length: 14
V gene: TRBV11-2
CDR3 protein: CASSQGQGAYGYTF

J gene: TRBJ1-1
CDR3 length: 14
V gene: TRBV7-2
CDR3 protein: CASSLALGVTEAFF

J gene: TRBJ1-3
CDR3 length: 15
V gene: TRBV5-1
CDR3 protein: CASSLGSGSGNTIYF

J gene: TRBJ2-2
CDR3 length: 13
V gene: TRBV5-1
CDR3 protein: CASSNSGTGELFF

J gene: TRBJ1-4
CDR3 length: 16
V gene: TRBV9
CDR3 protein: CASSASLGQVNEKLFF

J gene: TRBJ2-7
CDR3 length: 15
V gene: TRBV10-3
CDR3 protein: CAISETRDRSYEQYF

J gene: TRBJ2-2
CDR3 length: 14
V gene: TRBV28
CDR3 protein: CASSDRANTGELFF

J gene: TRBJ2-5
CDR3 length: 15
V gene: TRBV9
CDR3 protein: CASSPRDRYQETQYF

J gene: TRBJ1-5
CDR3 length: 12
V gene: TRBV6-5
CDR3 protein: CASSSAGQPQHF

J gene: TRBJ2-7
CDR3 length: 15
V gene: TRBV11-2
CDR3 protein: CASSLGPIKIGEQYF

J gene: TRBJ2-7
CDR3 length: 11
V gene: TRBV6-5
CDR3 protein: CASSREGEQYF

J gene: TRBJ1-5
CDR3 length: 18
V gene: TRBV7-6
CDR3 protein: CASSREAAGQMGNQPQHF